Below, 18 T cell receptor beta chains from the same sample are listed, as sequenced in a study of T-cell reconstitution after alpha-beta-depleted transplantation in children. A TCRbeta library incorporating unique molecular identifiers was prepared. TCRdb used MiXCR to reprocess the PCR reads, holding one entry per CDR3 protein. The table shows hundreds of thousands of distinct CDR3 sequences, with 15% to 20% occurring only once. The source was PBMCs, mostly from graft donor cells, collected 360 days after TCRalphabeta/CD19-depleted stem cell transplant. The source is a male patient between 2 and 9 years old who had a stem cell transplant for acute lymphoblastic leukemia, so the T cells may come from the graft donor.

The chain uses TRBV28 and TRBJ1-2; D ambiguous. This CDR3 comprises 16 residues. Germline V gene lookup returns CDR1 MDHEN and CDR2 SYDVKM. Deletions cut 3 bases from V and 0 bases from J, with 14 bases between. Here the CDR3 DNA reads TGTGCCAGCAGTTTTACCGTCTCTGCTTCTAACTATGGCTACACCTTC. Encoded protein: CASSFTVSASNYGYTF.

This clonotype was seen more than once but under ten times. This chain links TRBV15 with TRBJ2-3, with 9 bases identical to TRBD2. The CDR3 covers 16 residues. Germline V CDR1 and CDR2: LNHNV, YYDKDF (reference sequence). Losses at the gene ends were 4 bases for V and 4 bases for J; bases not matched to a gene: 9. This chain's CDR3 is CATSTTLAGVPDTQYF. CDR3 sequence (DNA): TGTGCCACCAGCACTACTTTAGCGGGAGTCCCAGATACGCAGTATTTT.

The chain recombines TRBV18 with TRBJ2-5; the D is unclear. Germline assignment: CDR1 KGHSH and CDR2 LQKENI. The CDR3 totals 12 residues. The V end lost 3 bases, the J end lost 1 base, and 3 bases lay between the germline ends. The CDR3 DNA follows: TGTGCCAGCTCACCGACCCAAGAGACCCAGTACTTC. Translated: CASSPTQETQYF.

This clonotype was seen more than once but under ten times. The chain joins TRBV3-1 to TRBJ2-3; no firm D call. This CDR3 is 16 amino acids long. The ends were cut back, 1 base at V and 0 bases at J, with 11 bases in the middle. Germline CDR1 is LGHDT and CDR2 is YNNKEL (reference sequence). The CDR3 DNA is TGTGCCAGCAGCCAAGCGTTGCCCTATAGCACAGATACGCAGTATTTT. This codes for CASSQALPYSTDTQYF.

This clonotype was seen ten or more times. The genes are TRBV15 and TRBJ2-5; TRBD2 aligns across 8 bases. The CDR3 length is 16 residues. Germline assignment: CDR1 LNHNV and CDR2 YYDKDF (reference sequence). With V trimmed by 5 bases and J by 5 bases, 13 bases remained unmatched. CDR3 sequence (DNA): TGTGCCACCAGCTCAAAGGGAGCGGGGGTAGGGGAGACCCAGTACTTC. This gives the protein CATSSKGAGVGETQYF.

There are a few counts of this clonotype. The chain couples TRBV28 to TRBJ2-1; 11 bases match TRBD2. Germline V gives CDR1 MDHEN, CDR2 SYDVKM. The CDR3 length is 15 residues. V lost 1 base, J lost 9 bases, and 5 bases stayed unmatched. In DNA, the CDR3 is TGTGCCAGCAGTTTATCCACTAGCGGGAGAGTTGAGCAGTTCTTC. It yields the protein CASSLSTSGRVEQFF.

This clonotype was seen a handful of times. This rearrangement joins TRBV9 to TRBJ2-1; no firm D call. Germline V lookup: CDR1 SGDLS, CDR2 YYNGEE. The CDR3 sequence is 14 residues long. V was cut by 2 bases and J by 7 bases, with 13 bases left in between. This CDR3 is CASSVGPLRNEQFF. CDR3 DNA: TGTGCCAGCAGCGTCGGCCCTTTACGTAATGAGCAGTTCTTC.

This CDR3 reads CSASGGFGAKNIQYF. CDR3 DNA: TGCAGTGCTAGCGGAGGGTTTGGAGCCAAAAACATTCAGTACTTC. The gene calls are TRBV20-1 and TRBJ2-4; the D gene is possibly TRBD2 (6 bases). CDR1 is DFQATT and CDR2 is SNEGSKA in the germline V gene (reference sequence). The CDR3 is made up of 15 amino acids. V was trimmed by 3 bases and J by 0 bases, leaving 12 bases between them.

The rearrangement links TRBV4-1 to TRBJ2-1; 8 positions agree with TRBD1. Germline V lookup: CDR1 MGHRA, CDR2 YSYEKL. The junction had 3 bases not matched to a gene; V was cut back by 2 bases and J by 12 bases. The CDR3 covers 12 residues. The CDR3 sequence: CASSQTGGSQFF. The DNA for the CDR3 is TGCGCCAGCAGCCAAACAGGGGGATCGCAGTTCTTC.

This clonotype was seen repeatedly, ten times or more. The chain joins TRBV29-1 to TRBJ2-2, with D perhaps being TRBD1 or TRBD2 (5 bases each). The CDR3 totals 15 residues. The V end lost 3 bases, the J end lost 1 base, and 12 bases lay between the germline ends. The germline V gene encodes CDR1 SQVTM and CDR2 ANQGSEA. This CDR3 reads CSVDRDGQNTGELFF. CDR3 in DNA: TGCAGCGTTGACCGGGACGGACAGAACACCGGGGAGCTGTTTTTT.

This chain uses TRBV28 with TRBJ1-2; D is undetermined. There are 12 residues in the CDR3. Trimming took 6 bases from V and 6 from J, leaving 11 bases between them. CDR1 and CDR2 (germline): MDHEN, SYDVKM. CDR3 protein: CASRQSGDGYTF. In DNA, the CDR3 is TGTGCCAGCAGACAATCCGGGGATGGCTACACCTTC.

In this sample, this clonotype turned up once. V and J are TRBV7-2 and TRBJ2-7; TRBD1 aligns across 9 bases. V lost 4 bases and J lost 0; bases outside the gene matches: 7. CDR3 length: 16 amino acids. Germline CDR1 SGHTA, CDR2 FQGNSA. CDR3 region: CASSWPDRGLSYEQYF. CDR3 nucleotide sequence: TGTGCCAGCAGCTGGCCGGACAGGGGTCTCTCCTACGAGCAGTACTTC.

The V gene is TRBV4-2, the J gene TRBJ2-4; D remains ambiguous. This CDR3 contains 17 residues. CDR1 and CDR2 (germline): LGHNA, YNFKEQ. The V and J ends lost 0 bases and 1 base respectively, with 13 bases between them. The DNA of the CDR3 is TGTGCCAGCAGCCAAGACGAGTGGGAATACGCCAAAAACATTCAGTACTTC. Translating gives CASSQDEWEYAKNIQYF.

This clonotype was picked up a small number of times. The V and J genes are TRBV12-3 or TRBV12-4 and TRBJ2-3; D is uncertain. Trimming stripped 6 bases from V and 1 base from J, with 8 bases between. The CDR3 loop spans 13 amino acids. CDR3 protein: CASSPRRTDTQYF. CDR3 coding DNA: TGTGCCAGCAGCCCTCGCCGCACAGATACGCAGTATTTT.

The V call is TRBV12-3 or TRBV12-4, the J call TRBJ2-1; TRBD2 matches 12 bases. This CDR3 is built from 15 residues. V was pared by 3 bases and J by 7 bases, with 4 bases of the junction left unmatched. The CDR3 protein is CASSFPTSGRNEQFF. CDR3 nucleotides: TGTGCCAGCAGTTTCCCAACTAGCGGGAGGAATGAGCAGTTCTTC.

This clonotype was recorded at least ten times. The CDR3 loop is CASSLDGTRGDTQYF. The DNA of the CDR3 is TGTGCCAGCAGCTTAGATGGCACCCGCGGGGATACGCAGTATTTT. The chain couples TRBV7-6 to TRBJ2-3; TRBD2 is a possible D gene (5 bases). Trimming shortened V by 1 base and J by 6 bases, and 14 bases separated the two germline ends. This CDR3 is built from 15 residues. Germline-derived CDR1 and CDR2 are SGHVS and FNYEAQ.

This clonotype has a handful of counts. The chain carries TRBV5-5 and TRBJ2-3; 9 bases fit TRBD1. The CDR3 is made up of 13 amino acids. V shed 3 bases and J 8 bases; nucleotides not matched to a gene: 4. Germline V gene sequence: CDR1 SGHKS, CDR2 YYEKEE (reference sequence). The DNA of the CDR3 is TGTGCCAGCAGCTGGGACAGGGTCTCTACGCAGTATTTT. It translates to CASSWDRVSTQYF.

This clonotype was recorded many times. V usage is TRBV13 and J usage is TRBJ2-7, with 8 bases identical to TRBD2. J gave up 3 bases and V 4 bases, and 8 bases lay outside the gene matches. Germline V lookup: CDR1 PRHDT, CDR2 FYEKMQ (reference sequence). The CDR3 sequence is 15 residues long. CDR3 amino acids: CASSSLAGTHYEQYF. CDR3 sequence (DNA): TGTGCCAGCAGCTCGTTAGCGGGAACCCACTACGAGCAGTACTTC.